This T cell receptor (beta chain) stems from a study of blood T cell repertoires in COVID-19. There are 16 residues in the CDR3. Germline CDR1 and CDR2: SGHRS and YFSETQ. The V gene end was trimmed by 4 bases and the J gene end by 0 bases; junction bases not matched to a gene: 8. Authors' processing steps: The authors estimated nucleated cell counts from reference gene primer amplification. Sequencing used immunoSEQ multiplex PCR; TCRdb keeps in-frame clones, though not all of them. V, J and clone size derive from that table, while D and trimming were established from the DNA sequence. This sample has roughly 130,000 clones; 75% to 90% occur once, and the top ten carry approximately 2%.

Sequencing was done on a sample of peripheral blood. The TCR sequence derives from a man aged 70 or older with acute or convalescent COVID-19. The rearrangement joins TRBV5-1 to TRBJ2-5; 8 bases are shared with TRBD2. CDR3: CASSPGLAPYQETQYF. The CDR3 DNA reads TGCGCCAGCAGCCCCGGACTAGCACCGTACCAAGAGACCCAGTACTTC. Full variable domain (rest looked up from reference TRBV5-1 and TRBJ2-5): KAGVTQTPRYLIKTRGQQVTLSCSPISGHRSVSWYQQTPGQGLQFLFEYFSETQRNKGNFPGRFSGRQFSNSRSEMNVSTLELGDSALYLCASSPGLAPYQETQYFGPGTRLLVL.